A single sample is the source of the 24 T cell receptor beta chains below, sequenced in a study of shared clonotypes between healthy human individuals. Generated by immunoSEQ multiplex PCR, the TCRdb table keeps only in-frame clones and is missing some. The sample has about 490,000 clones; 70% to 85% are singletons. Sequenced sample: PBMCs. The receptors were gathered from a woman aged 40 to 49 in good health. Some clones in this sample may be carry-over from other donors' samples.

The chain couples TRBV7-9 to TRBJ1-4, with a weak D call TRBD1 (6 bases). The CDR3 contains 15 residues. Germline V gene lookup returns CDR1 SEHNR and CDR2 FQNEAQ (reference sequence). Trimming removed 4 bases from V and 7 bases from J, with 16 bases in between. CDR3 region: CASSSFGGDGEKLFF. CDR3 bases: TGTGCCAGCAGCTCATTCGGGGGCGACGGTGAAAAACTGTTTTTT.

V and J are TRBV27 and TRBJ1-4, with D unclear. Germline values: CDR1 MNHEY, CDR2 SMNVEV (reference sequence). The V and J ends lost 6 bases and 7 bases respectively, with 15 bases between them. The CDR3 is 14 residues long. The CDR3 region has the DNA TGTGCCAGCAGACCCAACCGGGGTGGTGAAAAACTGTTTTTT. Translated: CASRPNRGGEKLFF.

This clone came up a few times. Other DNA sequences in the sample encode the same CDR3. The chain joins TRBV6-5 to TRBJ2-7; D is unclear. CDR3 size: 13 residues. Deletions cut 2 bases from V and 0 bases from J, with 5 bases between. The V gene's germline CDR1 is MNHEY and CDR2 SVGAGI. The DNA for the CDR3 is TGTGCCAGCAGTTACGGTTTCTCCTACGAGCAGTACTTC. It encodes CASSYGFSYEQYF.

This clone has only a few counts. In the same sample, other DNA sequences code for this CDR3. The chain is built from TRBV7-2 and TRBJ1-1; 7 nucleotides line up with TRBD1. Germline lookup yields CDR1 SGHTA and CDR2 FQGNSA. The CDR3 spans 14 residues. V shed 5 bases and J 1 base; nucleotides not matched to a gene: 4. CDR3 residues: CASSPGTANTEAFF. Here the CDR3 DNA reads TGTGCCAGCAGCCCCGGGACAGCGAACACTGAAGCTTTCTTT.

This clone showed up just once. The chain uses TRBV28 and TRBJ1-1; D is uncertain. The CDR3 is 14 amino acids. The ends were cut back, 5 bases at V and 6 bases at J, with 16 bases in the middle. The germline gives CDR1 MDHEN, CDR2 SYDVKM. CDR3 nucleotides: TGTGCCAGCAGTACCACACCCCCCAATCCTGAAGCTTTCTTT. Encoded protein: CASSTTPPNPEAFF.

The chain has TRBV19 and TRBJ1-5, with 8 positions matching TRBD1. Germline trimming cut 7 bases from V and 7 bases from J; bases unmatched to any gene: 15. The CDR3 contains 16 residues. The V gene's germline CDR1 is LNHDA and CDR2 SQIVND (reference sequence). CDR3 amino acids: CASTLTGAGDKQPQHF. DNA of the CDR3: TGTGCCAGTACCCTGACAGGGGCTGGGGACAAACAGCCCCAGCATTTT.

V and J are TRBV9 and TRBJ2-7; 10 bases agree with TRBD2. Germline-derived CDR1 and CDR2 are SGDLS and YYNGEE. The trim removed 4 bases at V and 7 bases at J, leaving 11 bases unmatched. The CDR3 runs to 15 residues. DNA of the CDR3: TGTGCCAGCAGCCGACCCACTAGCGGGATAGAAGAGCAGTACTTC. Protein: CASSRPTSGIEEQYF.

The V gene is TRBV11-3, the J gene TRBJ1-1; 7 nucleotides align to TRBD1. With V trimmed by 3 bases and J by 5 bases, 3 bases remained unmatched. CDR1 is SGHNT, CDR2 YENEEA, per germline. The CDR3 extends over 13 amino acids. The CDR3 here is CASSFTGATEAFF. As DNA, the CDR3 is TGTGCCAGCAGCTTTACAGGGGCGACTGAAGCTTTCTTT.

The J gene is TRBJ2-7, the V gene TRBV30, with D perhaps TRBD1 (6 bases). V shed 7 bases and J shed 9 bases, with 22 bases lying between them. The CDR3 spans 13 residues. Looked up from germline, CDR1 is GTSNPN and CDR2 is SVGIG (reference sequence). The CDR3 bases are TGTGCCTCTAAAGGGGACATTCTTGGCGGGCAGTACTTC. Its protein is CASKGDILGGQYF.

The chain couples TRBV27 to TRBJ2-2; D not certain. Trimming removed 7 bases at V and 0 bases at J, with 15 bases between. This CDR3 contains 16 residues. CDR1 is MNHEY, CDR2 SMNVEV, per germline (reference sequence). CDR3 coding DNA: TGTGCCAGCACTGGCCTAACCTTAACGAACACCGGGGAGCTGTTTTTT. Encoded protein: CASTGLTLTNTGELFF.

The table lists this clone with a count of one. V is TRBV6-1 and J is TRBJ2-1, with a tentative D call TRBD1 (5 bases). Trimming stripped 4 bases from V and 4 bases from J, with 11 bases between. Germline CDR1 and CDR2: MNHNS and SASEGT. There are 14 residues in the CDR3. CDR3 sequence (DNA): TGTGCCAGCAGTGTCCAGGGCCCTTACAATGAGCAGTTCTTC. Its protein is CASSVQGPYNEQFF.

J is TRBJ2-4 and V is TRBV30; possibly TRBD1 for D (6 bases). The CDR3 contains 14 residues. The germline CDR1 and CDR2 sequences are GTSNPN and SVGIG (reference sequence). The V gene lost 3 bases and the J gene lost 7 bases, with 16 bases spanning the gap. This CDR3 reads CAWRAGTTYNIQYF. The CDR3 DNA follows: TGTGCCTGGAGAGCCGGGACAACTTATAACATTCAGTACTTC. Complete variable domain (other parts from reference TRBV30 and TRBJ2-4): SQTIHQWPATLVQPVGSPLSLECTVEGTSNPNLYWYRQAAGRGLQLLFYSVGIGQISSEVPQNLSASRPQDRQFILSSKKLLLSDSGFYLCAWRAGTTYNIQYFGAGTRLSVL.

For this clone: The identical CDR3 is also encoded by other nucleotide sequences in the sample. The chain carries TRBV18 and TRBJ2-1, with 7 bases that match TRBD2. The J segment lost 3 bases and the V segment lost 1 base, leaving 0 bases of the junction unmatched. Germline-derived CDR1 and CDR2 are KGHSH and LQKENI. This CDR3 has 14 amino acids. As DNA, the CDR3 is TGTGCCAGCTCACCACGCGGGAGCTACAATGAGCAGTTCTTC. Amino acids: CASSPRGSYNEQFF.

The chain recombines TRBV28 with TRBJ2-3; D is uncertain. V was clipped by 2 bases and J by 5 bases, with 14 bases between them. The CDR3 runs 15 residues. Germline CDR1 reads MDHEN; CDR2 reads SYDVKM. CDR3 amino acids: CASSLGLFLGDTQYF. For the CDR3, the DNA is TGTGCCAGCAGTTTAGGGCTATTCCTGGGAGATACGCAGTATTTT. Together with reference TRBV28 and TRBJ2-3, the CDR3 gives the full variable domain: DVKVTQSSRYLVKRTGEKVFLECVQDMDHENMFWYRQDPGLGLRLIYFSYDVKMKEKGDIPEGYSVSREKKERFSLILESASTNQTSMYLCASSLGLFLGDTQYFGPGTRLTVL.

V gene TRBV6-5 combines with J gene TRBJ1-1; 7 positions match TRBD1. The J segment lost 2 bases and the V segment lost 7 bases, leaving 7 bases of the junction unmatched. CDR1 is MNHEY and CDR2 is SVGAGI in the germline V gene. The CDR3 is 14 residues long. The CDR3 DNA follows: TGTGCCAGCATAAAACAGGGGTCCAACACTGAAGCTTTCTTT. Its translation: CASIKQGSNTEAFF.

The CDR3 spells CASRPTSGSTHEQYF. In DNA form, the CDR3 reads TGTGCCAGCAGGCCTACTAGCGGGAGTACTCACGAGCAGTACTTC. This chain joins TRBV6-5 and TRBJ2-7; 11 positions agree with TRBD2. The CDR3 totals 15 residues. Germline lookup yields CDR1 MNHEY and CDR2 SVGAGI. V gave up 6 bases and J gave up 5 bases; unmatched junction bases: 9.

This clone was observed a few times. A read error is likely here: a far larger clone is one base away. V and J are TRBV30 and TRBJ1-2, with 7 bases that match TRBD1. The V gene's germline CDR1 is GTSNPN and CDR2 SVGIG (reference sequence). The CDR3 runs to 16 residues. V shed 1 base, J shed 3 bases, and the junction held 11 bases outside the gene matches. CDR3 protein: CAWSANPQGTHYGYTF. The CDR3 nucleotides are TGTGCCTGGAGTGCCAACCCACAGGGGACTCACTATGGCTACACCTTC.

CDR3 protein: CASSPDRGISYEQYF. The CDR3 DNA is TGTGCCAGCAGCCCCGACAGGGGCATATCCTACGAGCAGTACTTC. This chain links TRBV7-2 with TRBJ2-7; TRBD1 matches at 8 bases. V shed 5 bases and J 1 base; nucleotides not matched to a gene: 7. CDR1 and CDR2 from the germline V gene are SGHTA and FQGNSA. The CDR3 totals 15 residues. The entire variable domain, with the rest obtained from reference TRBV7-2 and TRBJ2-7, is as follows: GAGVSQSPSNKVTEKGKDVELRCDPISGHTALYWYRQSLGQGLEFLIYFQGNSAPDKSGLPSDRFSAERTGGSVSTLTIQRTQQEDSAVYLCASSPDRGISYEQYFGPGTRLTVT.

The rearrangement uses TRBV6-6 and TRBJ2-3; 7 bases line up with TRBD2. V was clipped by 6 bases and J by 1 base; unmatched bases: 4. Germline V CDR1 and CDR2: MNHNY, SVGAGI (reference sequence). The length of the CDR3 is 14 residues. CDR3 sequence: CASRTSGGTDTQYF. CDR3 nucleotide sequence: TGTGCCAGCAGAACCAGCGGGGGCACAGATACGCAGTATTTT.

CDR3 sequence reads: CASSSPRGGAYNEQFF. CDR3 DNA sequence: TGTGCCAGCAGTTCTCCCCGCGGGGGGGCCTACAATGAGCAGTTCTTC. The chain uses TRBV6-5 and TRBJ2-1, with 9 bases matching TRBD2. V lost 4 bases to trimming and J lost 2 bases; unmatched junction nucleotides: 6. The length of the CDR3 is 16 residues. The germline V gene encodes CDR1 MNHEY and CDR2 SVGAGI.

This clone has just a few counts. CDR3 in DNA: TGCGCCAGCAGTCTCACAGGCTACGAGCAGTACTTC. The encoded protein is CASSLTGYEQYF. The chain has TRBV10-2 and TRBJ2-7; tentatively, D is TRBD1 (5 bases). This CDR3 has 12 residues. V gave up 5 bases and J gave up 3 bases, with 8 bases separating them. Germline CDR1 and CDR2: WSHSY and SAAADI.

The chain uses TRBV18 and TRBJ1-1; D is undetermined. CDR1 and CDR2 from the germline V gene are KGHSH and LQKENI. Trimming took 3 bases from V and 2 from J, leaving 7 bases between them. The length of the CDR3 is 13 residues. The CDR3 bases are TGTGCCAGCTCACCCGGGCATAACACTGAAGCTTTCTTT. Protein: CASSPGHNTEAFF.

The CDR3 reads CASSYSTVDGYTF. The CDR3, as DNA: TGTGCCAGCAGTTACTCGACGGTGGATGGCTACACCTTC. The chain combines TRBV6-5 with TRBJ1-2; unclear D gene. The CDR3 spans 13 residues. Between the trimmed V and J ends, which lost 0 bases and 6 bases, there was a span of 8 bases. CDR1 and CDR2 (germline): MNHEY, SVGAGI.

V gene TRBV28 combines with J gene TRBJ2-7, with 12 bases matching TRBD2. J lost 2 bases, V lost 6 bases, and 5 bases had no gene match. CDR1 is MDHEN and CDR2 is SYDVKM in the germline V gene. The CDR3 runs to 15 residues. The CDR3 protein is CASRPASGRAYEQYF. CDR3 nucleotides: TGTGCCAGCAGGCCCGCTAGCGGGAGGGCCTACGAGCAGTACTTC.